These T cell receptor beta chains were read from a single sample in a study of blood T cell repertoires in COVID-19. The repertoire was sequenced with immunoSEQ multiplex PCR; TCRdb's copy has only in-frame clones and lacks some. The sample carries 170,000 or so clones, just over 85% recorded once. Sequencing was performed on PBMCs or T cells enriched from blood (not recorded which). The source of these receptors is a woman aged 18-29 years who had recovered from COVID-19. Each CDR3 is given with its conserved first and last residue. The D gene is left open where the match is weak. The size of a clone is reported for some rows only, either as once, few or many, or as a class for expanded clones.

J gene: TRBJ1-3; V gene: TRBV24-1; D gene: TRBD1; CDR3 length: 11; clone size: -; CDR3 DNA: TGTGCCACGACAGGGGTTCCCACCATATATTTT; CDR3 protein: CATTGVPTIYF
J gene: TRBJ1-1; V gene: TRBV2; D gene: TRBD1; CDR3 length: 13; clone size: -; CDR3 DNA: TGTGCCAGCACGGGACAGGGGGCGGCTGAAGCTTTCTTT; CDR3 protein: CASTGQGAAEAFF
J gene: TRBJ2-7; V gene: TRBV11-2; D gene: TRBD2; CDR3 length: 15; clone size: -; CDR3 DNA: TGTGCCAGCAGCATCACCGGCGCGGGGGCCTACGAGCAGTACTTC; CDR3 protein: CASSITGAGAYEQYF
J gene: TRBJ2-1; V gene: TRBV29-1; D gene: -; CDR3 length: 10; clone size: -; CDR3 DNA: TGCAGCGGAGTATACAATGAGCAGTTCTTC; CDR3 protein: CSGVYNEQFF
J gene: TRBJ2-7; V gene: TRBV19; D gene: TRBD2; CDR3 length: 12; clone size: -; CDR3 DNA: TGTGCCAGTAGACCGGCGGGAGGAGAGCAGTACTTC; CDR3 protein: CASRPAGGEQYF
J gene: TRBJ1-1; V gene: TRBV6-5; D gene: -; CDR3 length: 13; clone size: -; CDR3 DNA: TGTGCCAGCAGTTACCTTCGGACTACTGAAGCTTTCTTT; CDR3 protein: CASSYLRTTEAFF
J gene: TRBJ2-7; V gene: TRBV3-1/TRBV3-2; D gene: TRBD2; CDR3 length: 14; clone size: -; CDR3 DNA: TGTGCCAGCAGCCGTGCGGGAGGAGTATACGAGCAGTACTTC; CDR3 protein: CASSRAGGVYEQYF
J gene: TRBJ2-3; V gene: TRBV27; D gene: -; CDR3 length: 16; clone size: -; CDR3 DNA: TGTGCCAGCAGTTTGTGGGGGCCCAGGGGCACAGATACGCAGTATTTT; CDR3 protein: CASSLWGPRGTDTQYF
J gene: TRBJ1-2; V gene: TRBV15; D gene: TRBD1; CDR3 length: 16; clone size: few; CDR3 DNA: TGTGCCACCAGCAGAGACCTGGGACAGATGAACTATGGCTACACCTTC; CDR3 protein: CATSRDLGQMNYGYTF
J gene: TRBJ2-7; V gene: TRBV24-1; D gene: -; CDR3 length: 15; clone size: -; CDR3 DNA: TGTGCCACCTCGCGAAGTGGCCAGGGGAACAACGAGCAGTACTTC; CDR3 protein: CATSRSGQGNNEQYF
J gene: TRBJ2-1; V gene: TRBV5-5; D gene: TRBD2; CDR3 length: 14; clone size: -; CDR3 DNA: TGTGCCAGCAATCCTAGCGGGGGGGCCAATGAGCAGTTCTTC; CDR3 protein: CASNPSGGANEQFF
J gene: TRBJ1-5; V gene: TRBV2; D gene: -; CDR3 length: 18; clone size: -; CDR3 DNA: TGTGCCAGCAGCTTACCTCCATCACGGGGTGACAGCAATCAGCCCCAGCATTTT; CDR3 protein: CASSLPPSRGDSNQPQHF
J gene: TRBJ2-7; V gene: TRBV5-1; D gene: -; CDR3 length: 14; clone size: -; CDR3 DNA: TGCGCCAGCAGCCACGGACAGAGCTCCTACGAGCAGTACTTC; CDR3 protein: CASSHGQSSYEQYF
J gene: TRBJ1-1; V gene: TRBV5-1; D gene: -; CDR3 length: 14; clone size: -; CDR3 DNA: TGCGCCAGCAGCTTGGACAGAGTGAACACTGAAGCTTTCTTT; CDR3 protein: CASSLDRVNTEAFF
J gene: TRBJ2-1; V gene: TRBV10-2; D gene: -; CDR3 length: 16; clone size: -; CDR3 DNA: TGCGCCAGCAGTGAGATGGCGGGGAGCTCCTACAATGAGCAGTTCTTC; CDR3 protein: CASSEMAGSSYNEQFF
J gene: TRBJ1-2; V gene: TRBV29-1; D gene: TRBD1; CDR3 length: 11; clone size: -; CDR3 DNA: TGCAGCGTTGGACAGGGGAATGGCTACACCTTC; CDR3 protein: CSVGQGNGYTF
J gene: TRBJ1-2; V gene: TRBV28; D gene: TRBD1; CDR3 length: 14; clone size: -; CDR3 DNA: TGTGCCAGCAGACCCATGACAGGGATGTATGGCTACACCTTC; CDR3 protein: CASRPMTGMYGYTF
J gene: TRBJ2-7; V gene: TRBV28; D gene: -; CDR3 length: 12; clone size: -; CDR3 DNA: TGTGCCAGCAGTTTATCGGGGGGCGGGCAGTACTTC; CDR3 protein: CASSLSGGGQYF
J gene: TRBJ2-2; V gene: TRBV6-1; D gene: -; CDR3 length: 16; clone size: -; CDR3 DNA: TGTGCCAGCAGTGAAGGGACAACCCCGAGAACCGGGGAGCTGTTTTTT; CDR3 protein: CASSEGTTPRTGELFF
J gene: TRBJ1-4; V gene: TRBV28; D gene: -; CDR3 length: 13; clone size: few; CDR3 DNA: TGTGCCAGCACCACCTACACTAATGAAAAACTGTTTTTT; CDR3 protein: CASTTYTNEKLFF
J gene: TRBJ1-4; V gene: TRBV28; D gene: TRBD1; CDR3 length: 16; clone size: few; CDR3 DNA: TGTGCCACGGACGCAGGACAGGGAAGGACTAATGAAAAACTGTTTTTT; CDR3 protein: CATDAGQGRTNEKLFF
J gene: TRBJ2-7; V gene: TRBV27; D gene: TRBD1; CDR3 length: 13; clone size: -; CDR3 DNA: TGTGCCAGCAGCCGGGACAGGGGGTCCGAGCAGTACTTC; CDR3 protein: CASSRDRGSEQYF
J gene: TRBJ2-6; V gene: TRBV25-1; D gene: -; CDR3 length: 18; clone size: -; CDR3 DNA: TGTGCCAGCAGTGGTTTTGTCGTGGCAGGGTCTGGGGCCAACGTCCTGACTTTC; CDR3 protein: CASSGFVVAGSGANVLTF
J gene: TRBJ1-1; V gene: TRBV6-4; D gene: -; CDR3 length: 13; clone size: -; CDR3 DNA: TGTGCCAGCAGTGAATTTGGGCAGGGCGAAGCTTTCTTT; CDR3 protein: CASSEFGQGEAFF
J gene: TRBJ1-5; V gene: TRBV7-9; D gene: TRBD1; CDR3 length: 14; clone size: once; CDR3 DNA: TGTGCCAGCAGCGCGGGACAGAGCAATCAGCCCCAGCATTTT; CDR3 protein: CASSAGQSNQPQHF
J gene: TRBJ1-6; V gene: TRBV11-3; D gene: -; CDR3 length: 13; clone size: -; CDR3 DNA: TGTGCCAGCAGCTTGGGTCGAGGGTCACCCCTCCACTTT; CDR3 protein: CASSLGRGSPLHF
J gene: TRBJ1-1; V gene: TRBV28; D gene: -; CDR3 length: 17; clone size: -; CDR3 DNA: TGTGCCAGCAGTTCTCCCGACATGAGTTACATGAACACTGAAGCTTTCTTT; CDR3 protein: CASSSPDMSYMNTEAFF
J gene: TRBJ2-1; V gene: TRBV29-1; D gene: TRBD2; CDR3 length: 13; clone size: -; CDR3 DNA: TGCAGCGTTGAGGTTAGCGGGGTCAATGAGCAGTTCTTC; CDR3 protein: CSVEVSGVNEQFF
J gene: TRBJ2-4; V gene: TRBV3-1/TRBV3-2; D gene: TRBD1; CDR3 length: 20; clone size: -; CDR3 DNA: TGTGCCAGCAGCCTCACCCCCGGGACAGGGGCCTTAAAGACCAAAAACATTCAGTACTTC; CDR3 protein: CASSLTPGTGALKTKNIQYF
J gene: TRBJ2-1; V gene: TRBV7-3; D gene: TRBD2; CDR3 length: 15; clone size: few; CDR3 DNA: TGTGCCAGCAGCTTGAGGCTAGCGGGAGCACCCGAGCAGTTCTTC; CDR3 protein: CASSLRLAGAPEQFF